These 31 T cell receptor beta chains originate from one sample sequenced in a study of shared clonotypes between healthy human individuals. The method was immunoSEQ multiplex PCR; TCRdb's version includes in-frame clones alone and lacks a portion of them. Of a few million clones in the sample, about 92% were seen once. Sequencing was carried out using naive CD4+ T cells from PBMCs. Documented subset: CD45RA+ positively selected. The receptor set was obtained from a man in his late teens or twenties in good health. Some clones in this sample may be carry-over from other donors' samples.

This chain links TRBV9 with TRBJ2-5; D is undetermined. V was cut by 4 bases and J by 0 bases, with 10 bases left in between. Looked up from germline, CDR1 is SGDLS and CDR2 is YYNGEE. This CDR3 comprises 14 residues. The CDR3 here is CASSPDQYQETQYF. The CDR3 DNA reads as TGTGCCAGCAGCCCGGACCAGTACCAAGAGACCCAGTACTTC.

The J gene is TRBJ2-5, the V gene TRBV20-1; D perhaps matches TRBD1 (6 bases). Germline values: CDR1 DFQATT, CDR2 SNEGSKA (reference sequence). Trimming took 6 bases from V and 3 from J, leaving 8 bases between them. There are 11 residues in the CDR3. CDR3 protein: CSAYREETQYF. Here the CDR3 DNA reads TGCAGTGCGTACAGGGAAGAGACCCAGTACTTC.

The gene calls are TRBV28 and TRBJ1-2; a weak D match, TRBD1 (5 bases). Germline V lookup: CDR1 MDHEN, CDR2 SYDVKM. CDR3 length: 17 amino acids. The germline V and J ends were trimmed by 4 bases and 5 bases, with 23 bases remaining between them. The CDR3 reads CASSSATPTTERYGYTF. In nucleotides, the CDR3 is TGTGCCAGCAGTTCCGCCACCCCTACGACAGAACGTTATGGCTACACCTTC.

The chain recombines TRBV5-8 with TRBJ1-5; TRBD1 aligns across 8 bases. The germline V gene has CDR1 SGHTS and CDR2 YDEGEE. The CDR3 is 14 residues long. V shed 5 bases and J 5 bases; nucleotides not matched to a gene: 6. CDR3 sequence reads: CASRFRTGHQPQHF. DNA of the CDR3: TGTGCCAGCAGATTTCGGACAGGGCATCAGCCCCAGCATTTT.

The chain joins TRBV7-9 to TRBJ1-4; no definite D call. The ends were cut back, 5 bases at V and 6 bases at J, with 25 bases in the middle. The V gene's germline CDR1 is SEHNR and CDR2 FQNEAQ (reference sequence). The CDR3 consists of 18 residues. This CDR3 is CASSLNPIPAGSDEKLFF. CDR3 bases: TGTGCCAGCAGCCTAAATCCCATCCCCGCCGGCTCGGATGAAAAACTGTTTTTT.

The chain employs TRBV5-4 and TRBJ2-6; D gene unclear. Germline V gene sequence: CDR1 SGHNT, CDR2 YYREEE (reference sequence). Trimming took 3 bases from V and 0 from J, leaving 7 bases between them. This CDR3 has 15 amino acids. The CDR3 region is CASSSVSSGANVLTF. CDR3 DNA sequence: TGTGCCAGCAGCTCGGTCAGCTCTGGGGCCAACGTCCTGACTTTC.

This sequence joins TRBV5-4 and TRBJ2-7, with 9 positions matching TRBD2. Germline CDR1 and CDR2: SGHNT and YYREEE (reference sequence). Trimming removed 1 base from V and 4 bases from J; junction bases left unmatched: 3. The CDR3 has 14 amino acids. The CDR3 sequence is CASSLSSGRYEQYF. CDR3 DNA: TGTGCCAGCAGCTTGAGTAGCGGGAGATACGAGCAGTACTTC.

The chain joins TRBV5-1 to TRBJ2-7, with 8 bases matching TRBD1. CDR1 is SGHRS, CDR2 YFSETQ, per germline. This CDR3 is 16 amino acids long. The V segment lost 4 bases and the J segment 2 bases; nucleotides outside the gene matches: 11. CDR3 coding DNA: TGCGCCAGCAGCCCCCCTTGGGGACAGGTAGCCTACGAGCAGTACTTC. It yields the protein CASSPPWGQVAYEQYF.

This sequence joins TRBV27 and TRBJ2-7; a possible D gene is TRBD1 (6 bases). Trimming cost V 4 bases and J 6 bases, with 19 bases left between them. There are 15 residues in the CDR3. Germline V lookup: CDR1 MNHEY, CDR2 SMNVEV (reference sequence). CDR3 amino acids: CASSSRPGTFPEQYF. The CDR3 DNA is TGTGCCAGCAGTTCGCGGCCCGGGACATTTCCCGAGCAGTACTTC.

This rearrangement joins TRBV5-1 to TRBJ2-3; TRBD2 is a possible D gene (5 bases). The length of the CDR3 is 14 residues. Germline CDR1 SGHRS, CDR2 YFSETQ. The V end was cut by 1 base, the J end by 6 bases, with 12 bases between. The CDR3 bases are TGCGCCAGCAGCTTGTCCGGGCCGGGGGATACGCAGTATTTT. It yields the protein CASSLSGPGDTQYF.

This rearrangement joins TRBV30 to TRBJ1-2; TRBD1 matches 10 bases. The V gene end was trimmed by 2 bases and the J gene end by 7 bases; junction bases not matched to a gene: 4. This CDR3 contains 13 residues. Per germline, CDR1 GTSNPN and CDR2 SVGIG (reference sequence). The CDR3 coding sequence is TGTGCCTGGAGTCGACAGGGGGCTGGTGGCTACACCTTC. Protein product: CAWSRQGAGGYTF.

This chain uses TRBV10-3 with TRBJ2-3; 10 positions agree with TRBD2. This CDR3 comprises 15 residues. After removal of 6 bases from V and 1 base from J, the junction contained 4 bases not matched to a gene. CDR1 and CDR2 from the germline V gene are ENHRY and SYGVKD. The DNA for the CDR3 is TGTGCCATCAGCAGAGCGGGAGGGCGCACAGATACGCAGTATTTT. It specifies CAISRAGGRTDTQYF.

V is TRBV6-5 and J is TRBJ2-7; D gene uncertain. CDR1 is MNHEY, CDR2 SVGAGI, per germline. The V gene lost 0 bases and the J gene lost 2 bases, with 11 bases spanning the gap. This CDR3 is built from 15 residues. CDR3 sequence reads: CASSYSAGRTYEQYF. In nucleotides, the CDR3 is TGTGCCAGCAGTTACTCGGCCGGTCGAACCTACGAGCAGTACTTC.

For this clone: The identical CDR3 is also encoded by other nucleotide sequences in the sample. The CDR3: CASSLDGRGLGYTF. CDR3 sequence (DNA): TGCGCCAGCAGCTTGGATGGCAGGGGCCTGGGCTACACCTTC. The chain carries TRBV5-1 and TRBJ1-2, with D perhaps matching TRBD1 (6 bases). V lost 0 bases and J lost 8, with 14 bases in between. This CDR3 spans 14 amino acids. The germline CDR1 and CDR2 sequences are SGHRS and YFSETQ.

The V gene is TRBV30, the J gene TRBJ1-4; no clear D gene. The germline V gene encodes CDR1 GTSNPN and CDR2 SVGIG (reference sequence). Between the trimmed V and J ends, which lost 1 base and 7 bases, there was a span of 13 bases. The CDR3 totals 14 residues. CDR3 DNA: TGTGCCTGGAGTGCCCACGTGAGTCGTGAAAAACTGTTTTTT. It codes for CAWSAHVSREKLFF.

J is TRBJ2-7 and V is TRBV7-9; TRBD2 agrees at 15 bases. V shed 5 bases, J shed 7 bases, and the junction held 3 bases outside the gene matches. The CDR3 sequence is 14 residues long. Germline assignment: CDR1 SEHNR and CDR2 FQNEAQ (reference sequence). Here the CDR3 reads CASSRGTSGREQYF. In nucleotides, the CDR3 is TGTGCCAGCAGCCGCGGGACTAGCGGGAGGGAGCAGTACTTC.

This chain connects TRBV6-5 to TRBJ1-5; 7 bases are shared with TRBD1. The V segment lost 5 bases and the J segment 9 bases; nucleotides outside the gene matches: 7. The CDR3 extends over 13 amino acids. The germline gives CDR1 MNHEY, CDR2 SVGAGI. CDR3 protein: CASSRDYRGPQHF. The CDR3 bases are TGTGCCAGCAGTAGGGACTACAGGGGGCCCCAGCATTTT.

The chain has TRBV7-9 and TRBJ1-5; 10 bases fit TRBD1. Trimming took 4 bases from V and 6 from J; bases not matched to a gene: 3. From germline, CDR1 is SEHNR and CDR2 FQNEAQ (reference sequence). The CDR3 is 14 residues long. In nucleotides, the CDR3 is TGTGCCAGCAGCTCCGGACAGGGGGGTCAGCCCCAGCATTTT. It codes for CASSSGQGGQPQHF.

The rearrangement uses TRBV11-2 and TRBJ2-3, with 8 bases lining up with TRBD1. J was trimmed by 2 bases and V by 7 bases; bases with no gene match: 5. The germline V gene has CDR1 SGHAT and CDR2 FQNNGV. The length of the CDR3 is 14 residues. CDR3 in DNA: TGTGCCAGCACCGACAGGGGCATCACAGATACGCAGTATTTT. This encodes CASTDRGITDTQYF. Full variable domain (outside the CDR3, taken from reference TRBV11-2 and TRBJ2-3): EAGVAQSPRYKIIEKRQSVAFWCNPISGHATLYWYQQILGQGPKLLIQFQNNGVVDDSQLPKDRFSAERLKGVDSTLKIQPAKLEDSAVYLCASTDRGITDTQYFGPGTRLTVL.

This rearrangement joins TRBV5-1 to TRBJ2-3, with D possibly matching TRBD1 (5 bases). In germline, CDR1 is SGHRS, CDR2 YFSETQ. This CDR3 spans 14 amino acids. Trimming removed 7 bases from V and 4 bases from J, with 16 bases in between. CDR3 in amino acids: CASHIGRAADTQYF. The DNA of the CDR3 is TGCGCCAGCCATATCGGCAGGGCGGCAGATACGCAGTATTTT.

CDR3 bases: TGTGCCACCAGCTGGACAGGGGGGAGTCAGCCCCAGCATTTT. Amino acids: CATSWTGGSQPQHF. The V gene is TRBV15, the J gene TRBJ1-5; TRBD1 aligns across 10 bases. CDR1 and CDR2 from the germline V gene are LNHNV and YYDKDF (reference sequence). The CDR3 sequence is 14 residues long. V was pared by 5 bases and J by 6 bases, with 4 bases of the junction left unmatched. The whole variable domain, remainder taken from reference TRBV15 and TRBJ1-5, is DAMVIQNPRYQVTQFGKPVTLSCSQTLNHNVMYWYQQKSSQAPKLLFHYYDKDFNNEADTPDNFQSRRPNTSFCFLDIRSPGLGDTAMYLCATSWTGGSQPQHFGDGTRLSIL.

V gene TRBV6-6 combines with J gene TRBJ2-2, with D unclear. Trimming cost V 8 bases and J 6 bases, with 10 bases left between them. Germline CDR1 is MNHNY and CDR2 is SVGAGI (reference sequence). The CDR3 extends over 12 amino acids. As DNA, the CDR3 is TGTGCCAGCGGTCAGGTGTCCGGGGAGCTGTTTTTT. Its translation: CASGQVSGELFF.

CDR3 protein: CASSLFRTSAASSYNEQFF. The CDR3 DNA sequence: TGTGCCAGCAGTTTATTCAGGACTAGCGCCGCGAGCTCCTACAATGAGCAGTTCTTC. The chain combines TRBV27 with TRBJ2-1; TRBD2 matches at 9 bases. CDR1 is MNHEY, CDR2 SMNVEV, per germline (reference sequence). The CDR3 covers 19 residues. The V segment lost 1 base and the J segment 0 bases; nucleotides outside the gene matches: 10.

The genes are TRBV28 and TRBJ2-7; D tentatively fits TRBD1 or TRBD2 (5 bases each). Germline assignment: CDR1 MDHEN and CDR2 SYDVKM. Trimming cost V 3 bases and J 3 bases, with 21 bases left between them. The CDR3 is 17 amino acids. The CDR3 loop reads CASSFPVRGTGYYEQYF. The CDR3 DNA is TGTGCCAGCAGTTTTCCTGTTAGAGGGACCGGCTACTACGAGCAGTACTTC.

With respect to this clone: At the DNA level, this CDR3 is encoded by other sequences in the same sample as well. V usage is TRBV7-3 and J usage is TRBJ1-1; D gene unclear. Germline V CDR1 and CDR2: SGHTA, FQGTGA. The CDR3 totals 13 residues. Trimming pared 5 bases from V and 4 bases from J, leaving 11 bases between. The CDR3 is CASSPQVGTEAFF. DNA for the CDR3: TGTGCCAGCAGCCCCCAGGTCGGCACTGAAGCTTTCTTT. The variable domain in full, completed from reference TRBV7-3 and TRBJ1-1, reads GAGVSQTPSNKVTEKGKYVELRCDPISGHTALYWYRQSLGQGPEFLIYFQGTGAADDSGLPNDRFFAVRPEGSVSTLKIQRTERGDSAVYLCASSPQVGTEAFFGQGTRLTVV.

This clone was detected once. This rearrangement joins TRBV7-9 to TRBJ1-1; weak D call: TRBD1 (5 bases). The CDR3 sequence is 16 residues long. Per the germline V gene, CDR1 is SEHNR and CDR2 is FQNEAQ (reference sequence). V shed 5 bases and J shed 4 bases, with 20 bases lying between them. The CDR3 reads CASSQIGRGGATEAFF. The CDR3 nucleotides are TGTGCCAGCAGCCAAATCGGAAGGGGAGGGGCCACTGAAGCTTTCTTT.

The chain uses TRBV11-2 and TRBJ2-1; the match to TRBD2 covers 12 bases. There are 17 residues in the CDR3. Germline V gene lookup returns CDR1 SGHAT and CDR2 FQNNGV. V dropped 5 bases and J dropped 6; count of bases not matched to a gene: 11. The CDR3 coding sequence is TGTGCCAGCAGCCCTCCTATGGCTAGCGGGAGGGTCAATGAGCAGTTCTTC. Translating gives CASSPPMASGRVNEQFF. Full variable domain (outside the CDR3, taken from reference TRBV11-2 and TRBJ2-1): EAGVAQSPRYKIIEKRQSVAFWCNPISGHATLYWYQQILGQGPKLLIQFQNNGVVDDSQLPKDRFSAERLKGVDSTLKIQPAKLEDSAVYLCASSPPMASGRVNEQFFGPGTRLTVL.

This clone appeared a few times. The chain uses TRBV30 and TRBJ1-1, with D unresolved. Germline V gene data show CDR1 as GTSNPN and CDR2 as SVGIG (reference sequence). This CDR3 spans 13 amino acids. The V end lost 0 bases, the J end lost 5 bases, and 10 bases lay between the germline ends. The CDR3 loop reads CAWSVRPGTEAFF. In DNA form, the CDR3 reads TGTGCCTGGAGTGTACGTCCTGGGACTGAAGCTTTCTTT. The full variable domain, in which reference TRBV30 and TRBJ1-1 provide the parts outside the CDR3, is SQTIHQWPATLVQPVGSPLSLECTVEGTSNPNLYWYRQAAGRGLQLLFYSVGIGQISSEVPQNLSASRPQDRQFILSSKKLLLSDSGFYLCAWSVRPGTEAFFGQGTRLTVV.

The V and J genes are TRBV5-1 and TRBJ2-7, with D perhaps matching TRBD2 (6 bases). This CDR3 has 15 residues. CDR1 and CDR2 (germline): SGHRS, YFSETQ. Trimming left V 4 bases short and J 3 bases short, with 17 bases between. DNA for the CDR3: TGCGCCAGCAGCAGAGGGACTGACGGGGACTACGAGCAGTACTTC. This encodes CASSRGTDGDYEQYF.

CDR3 sequence reads: CASGFLDRGRNEQFF. CDR3 coding DNA: TGTGCTAGTGGTTTCCTGGACAGGGGGCGCAATGAGCAGTTCTTC. The gene calls are TRBV12-5 and TRBJ2-1; 11 bases agree with TRBD1. Looked up from germline, CDR1 is LGHNT and CDR2 is FRNRAP. The CDR3 is 15 residues long. The junction had 4 bases not matched to a gene; V was cut back by 3 bases and J by 6 bases. Full variable domain (remainder filled in from reference TRBV12-5 and TRBJ2-1): DARVTQTPRHKVTEMGQEVTMRCQPILGHNTVFWYRQTMMQGLELLAYFRNRAPLDDSGMPKDRFSAEMPDATLATLKIQPSEPRDSAVYFCASGFLDRGRNEQFFGPGTRLTVL.

This chain connects TRBV28 to TRBJ2-7; 7 bases align to TRBD2. The CDR3 has 13 residues. Trimming removed 3 bases from V and 5 bases from J; junction bases left unmatched: 4. CDR1 is MDHEN and CDR2 is SYDVKM in the germline V gene. In DNA, the CDR3 is TGTGCCAGCAGTTTTCCCGGGGGGAACGAGCAGTACTTC. As protein: CASSFPGGNEQYF.